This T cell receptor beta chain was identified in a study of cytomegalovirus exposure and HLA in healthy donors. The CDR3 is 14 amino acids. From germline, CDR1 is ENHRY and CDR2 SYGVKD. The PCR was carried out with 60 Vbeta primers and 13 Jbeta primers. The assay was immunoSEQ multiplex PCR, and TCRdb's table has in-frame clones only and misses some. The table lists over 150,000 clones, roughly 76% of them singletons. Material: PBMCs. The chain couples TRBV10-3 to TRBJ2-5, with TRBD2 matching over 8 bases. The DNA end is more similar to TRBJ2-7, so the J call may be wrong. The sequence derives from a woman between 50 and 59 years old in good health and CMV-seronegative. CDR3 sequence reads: CAIRADLAGYEQYF. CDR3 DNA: TGTGCCATCAGGGCGGACCTAGCGGGTTACGAGCAGTACTTC.